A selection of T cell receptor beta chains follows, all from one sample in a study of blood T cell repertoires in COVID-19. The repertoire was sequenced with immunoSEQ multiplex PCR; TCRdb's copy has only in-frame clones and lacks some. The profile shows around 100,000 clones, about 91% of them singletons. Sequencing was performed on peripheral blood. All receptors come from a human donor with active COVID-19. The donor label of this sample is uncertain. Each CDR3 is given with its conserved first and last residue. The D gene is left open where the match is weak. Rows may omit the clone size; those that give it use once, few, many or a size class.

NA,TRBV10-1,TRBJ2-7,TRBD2,TGCGCCAGGGGGACTAGCGGGGACTACGAGCAGTACTTC,CARGTSGDYEQYF
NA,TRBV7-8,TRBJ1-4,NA,TGTGCCAGCAGCTCAACCCGACAGAGACACAATGAAAAACTGTTTTTT,CASSSTRQRHNEKLFF
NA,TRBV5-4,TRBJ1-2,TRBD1,TGTGCCAGCAGGGGAGGGACAGGCGACGGCTACACCTTC,CASRGGTGDGYTF
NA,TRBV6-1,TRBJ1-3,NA,TGTGCCAGCAGTGGAGCCAGGGCTGGAAACACCATATATTTT,CASSGARAGNTIYF
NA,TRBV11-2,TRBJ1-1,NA,TGTGCCAGCAGCTTAGGAGCCCCTTTGAACACTGAAGCTTTCTTT,CASSLGAPLNTEAFF
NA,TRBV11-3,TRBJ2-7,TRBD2,TGTGCCAGCAGCTTAATCCTCCGGACTAGCGGGGGGGTAAGCTCCTACGAGCAGTACTTC,CASSLILRTSGGVSSYEQYF
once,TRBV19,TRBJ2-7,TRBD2,TGTGCCAGTAGGCGAACTAGCGGGGGCTCCTACGAGCAGTACTTC,CASRRTSGGSYEQYF
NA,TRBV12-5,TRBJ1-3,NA,TGTGCTAGTGGTTTCATGACAGTGTCTACAAACTCTGGAAACACCATATATTTT,CASGFMTVSTNSGNTIYF
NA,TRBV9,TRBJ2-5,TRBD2,TGTGCCAGCAGCGTAGGTAGCGGGAACCAAGAGACCCAGTACTTC,CASSVGSGNQETQYF
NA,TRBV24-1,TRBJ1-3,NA,TGTGCCACCAGTCGGCAAGGGGGGGGAGGTGGTGACGGAAACACCATATATTTT,CATSRQGGGGGDGNTIYF
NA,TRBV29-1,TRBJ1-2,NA,TGCAGCGCGGAGTTTTTACAGGGTCGGGACGGCTACACCTTC,CSAEFLQGRDGYTF
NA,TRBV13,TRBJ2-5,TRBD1,TGTGCCAGCAGACCCGACAGGGAAGAGACCCAGTACTTC,CASRPDREETQYF
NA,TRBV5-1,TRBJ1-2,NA,TGCGCCAGCAGGACAGAGACTAACTATGGCTACACCTTC,CASRTETNYGYTF
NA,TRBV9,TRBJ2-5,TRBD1,TGTGCCAGCAGCGGACAGGGGATTGGGGAGACCCAGTACTTC,CASSGQGIGETQYF
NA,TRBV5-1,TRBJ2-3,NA,TGCGCCAGCAGCTCACTACAGGGCCGCGGGGGAACGCAGTATTTT,CASSSLQGRGGTQYF
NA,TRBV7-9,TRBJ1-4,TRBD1,TGTGCCAGCAGCTTAGGACCCCAAGGGAGGCAGGGGGGAGAAAAACTGTTTTTT,CASSLGPQGRQGGEKLFF
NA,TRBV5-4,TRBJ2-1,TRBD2,TGTGCCAGCAGCTATCCACTAGCGGGGGGGGATGAGCAGTTCTTC,CASSYPLAGGDEQFF
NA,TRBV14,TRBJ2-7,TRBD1,TGTGCCAGCAGCCAAGGCAGGGGGTGGGGCTCCTACGAGCAGTACTTC,CASSQGRGWGSYEQYF